This T cell receptor (beta chain) stems from a study of T cell responses to AZD1222 COVID-19 vaccine. Trimming removed 3 bases from V and 6 bases from J, with 14 bases in between. Germline values: CDR1 MDHEN, CDR2 SYDVKM. This CDR3 has 15 amino acids. Profiled with immunoSEQ multiplex PCR; TCRdb holds only in-frame clones, not every one. The table includes more than 120,000 clones, approximately 89% detected once. The sample consisted of peripheral blood, taken 28 days after the second AZD1222 dose. The V gene is TRBV28, the J gene TRBJ2-2, with D perhaps assigned TRBD1 or TRBD2 (5 bases each). The receptor was isolated from an adult who received the AZD1222 COVID-19 vaccine. The CDR3 reads CASSLRGLRAGELFF. CDR3 nucleotides: TGTGCCAGCAGTTTGAGGGGATTGAGGGCCGGGGAGCTGTTTTTT.